This T cell receptor (beta chain) was captured by sequencing in a study of T-cell memory formation after mild COVID-19. Across the study: TCR clustering was largely donor specific.

TCRdb redid the calling of the 5' RACE reads with MiXCR, one entry per CDR3 protein. Of some 450,000 distinct CDR3 sequences detected, roughly 18% appear once; the ten largest clones hold under 25%. Per germline, CDR1 DFQATT and CDR2 SNEGSKA (reference sequence). The CDR3 has 14 residues. In the case of this clonotype: Antigen: not known.

Overall study findings and caveats: The pre-infection memory compartment contained some responding clones, suggesting cross-reactive memory joined.

The TCR sequence derives from a man aged 18-30 years who had mild COVID-19 (a few samples of this study predate the infection). Cell type and time point are not known. The chain recombines TRBV20-1 with TRBJ2-3; possibly TRBD1 or TRBD2 for D (6 bases each). The sequencing sample was made of PBMCs or a T cell subset sorted from them (not recorded which). The CDR3 loop is CRVERGESTDTQYF. In DNA, the CDR3 is TGCAGGGTAGAGAGGGGGGAGAGCACAGATACGCAGTATTTT.